A selection of T cell receptor beta chains follows, all from one sample in a study of blood T cell repertoires in COVID-19. TCRdb keeps only in-frame clones here, not all; method: immunoSEQ multiplex PCR. Counted here are under 200,000 clones, approximately 84% occurring once; the ten biggest clones make up approximately 11%. The sequencing input was peripheral blood. These receptors all stem from a man in his 70s with active or convalescent COVID-19. CDR3s include the opening cysteine and the closing phenylalanine or tryptophan. A D gene is named only where the DNA matches it firmly. Not every row has a clone size; where given, it reads once, few, many or a size class.

cdr3_nt cdr3_aa d_call v_call cdr3_length clone_size j_call
TGTGCCAGCAGCCGTGAAGGCAGGTTCAATTCACCCCTCCACTTT CASSREGRFNSPLHF . TRBV7-2 15 few TRBJ1-6
TGCGCCAGCAGCTCTCTGGCCGCTGGGGCCAACGTCCTGACTTTC CASSSLAAGANVLTF . TRBV5-1 15 . TRBJ2-6
TGTGCCAGCAGCGTAGGGGCGGGAAAAGATACGCAGTATTTT CASSVGAGKDTQYF . TRBV9 14 few TRBJ2-3
TGTGCCAGCTCACCAATGTCCCAGGAGACCCAGTACTTC CASSPMSQETQYF . TRBV18 13 . TRBJ2-5
TGTGCCAGCAGCCTCGAGGCTAGCGGGGCCCGGTATACGCAGTATTTT CASSLEASGARYTQYF TRBD2 TRBV7-9 16 few TRBJ2-3
TGTGCCAGCAGATTATACAGGGGTTCTAACTATGGCTACACCTTC CASRLYRGSNYGYTF TRBD1 TRBV6-5 15 . TRBJ1-2
TGTGCCATCAGGGACAGGATGAATTCACCCCTCCACTTT CAIRDRMNSPLHF TRBD1 TRBV10-3 13 . TRBJ1-6
TGCGCCAGCAGCTTGGCCGGGAGGGCGGGGGACACTGAAGCTTTCTTT CASSLAGRAGDTEAFF . TRBV5-1 16 . TRBJ1-1
TGTGCCAGCTCACCAGCGAACAGGGCGAAAGGAGATCATGGCTACACCTTC CASSPANRAKGDHGYTF . TRBV18 17 . TRBJ1-2
TGTGCCAGCAGTACGGGGACTAGCTGGACCTACGAGCAGTACTTC CASSTGTSWTYEQYF TRBD2 TRBV7-9 15 . TRBJ2-7